This T cell receptor beta chain was identified in a study of cytomegalovirus exposure and HLA in healthy donors. The study's findings and limits: The investigators catalogued 180 or so TCR beta chains as cytomegalovirus-associated.

The study ran its PCR with 60 Vbeta and 13 Jbeta primers. In the original analysis: Approximately 12 million of tens of millions of unique TCR beta chains were shared, per a later count. This table comes from immunoSEQ multiplex PCR, and its TCRdb copy is limited to in-frame clones, with some not included. V, J and clone size were drawn from that table, and D and trimming were deduced from the DNA. The sample has 35,000 to 45,000 clones; roughly 90% are singletons. Remarks on this clone: Its antigen is currently unknown.

The sample taken for sequencing was PBMCs. This TCR was recovered from a woman aged 18-35 years in good health and CMV-seronegative.

CDR3 residues: CASSQLIRSETQYF. The CDR3 DNA reads TGCGCCAGCAGCCAACTGATCCGTAGTGAGACCCAGTACTTC. The chain employs TRBV4-1 and TRBJ2-5; no firm D call. The CDR3 has 14 amino acids. In germline, CDR1 is MGHRA, CDR2 YSYEKL. V lost 2 bases, J lost 5 bases, and 12 bases lay in between.